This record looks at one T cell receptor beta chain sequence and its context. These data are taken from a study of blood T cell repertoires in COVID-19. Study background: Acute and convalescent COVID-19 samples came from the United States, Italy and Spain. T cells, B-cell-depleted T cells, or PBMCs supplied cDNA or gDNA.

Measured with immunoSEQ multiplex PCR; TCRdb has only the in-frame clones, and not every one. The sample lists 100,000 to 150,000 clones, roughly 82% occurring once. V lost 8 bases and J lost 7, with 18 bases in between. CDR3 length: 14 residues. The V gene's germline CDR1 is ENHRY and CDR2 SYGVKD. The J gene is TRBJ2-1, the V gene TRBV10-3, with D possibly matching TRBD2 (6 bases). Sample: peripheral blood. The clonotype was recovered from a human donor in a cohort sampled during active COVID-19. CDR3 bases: TGTGCCATCTCCCCGGACGCGGCGGGGAATGAGCAGTTCTTC. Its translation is CAISPDAAGNEQFF.